This TCR beta chain was identified in a study of technical replicates of blood from several donors. Measured with immunoSEQ multiplex PCR; TCRdb has only the in-frame clones, and not every one. The table has about 62,000 clones, approximately 89% seen once. CDR1 is LNHDA, CDR2 SQIVND, per germline (reference sequence). CDR3 length: 12 residues. V lost 4 bases and J 14 bases, leaving 12 bases between the germline ends. The genes are TRBV19 and TRBJ1-6, with TRBD1 as a possible D gene (6 bases). The receptor's source is a human donor in good health. Some clones in this sample may be carry-over from other donors' samples. The sequenced sample was PBMCs. In DNA form, the CDR3 reads TGTGCCAGTAGTACCAAGGGACATACCCTCCACTTT. Protein product: CASSTKGHTLHF.